The sequence of this TCR beta chain was determined in a study of graft-versus-host responses after intestinal transplantation. Study-level information: Multivisceral, liver-intestinal, or isolated intestinal grafts went to recipients.

Profiled with immunoSEQ multiplex PCR; TCRdb holds only in-frame clones, not every one. The table has about 39,000 clones, 93% seen once. The germline CDR1 and CDR2 sequences are LGHNA and YSLEER. With V trimmed by 1 base and J by 2 bases, 7 bases remained unmatched. The CDR3 contains 16 residues. General study points: GvH clonotypes were identified within recipient marrow, with a subset emerging first in ileum or blood.

For this clone: Antigen: not known.

V usage is TRBV4-3 and J usage is TRBJ2-7; TRBD2 aligns across 8 bases. The clonotype was recovered from a human donor who was the organ donor for an intestinal transplant. The sample was unstimulated CD8+ T cells sorted from spleen or lymph node cells, taken before transplant. The CDR3 loop reads CASSQVSGGPAYEQYF. In nucleotides, the CDR3 is TGCGCCAGCAGCCAAGTCTCGGGAGGGCCGGCCTACGAGCAGTACTTC.